This T cell receptor beta chain comes out of a study of T cells in narcolepsy. Study results and limitations: Comparing one patient's CSF and blood CD4+ clonotypes highlighted HCRT- and TRIB2-specific autoreactive clonotypes. In some patient and control memory CD4+ samples, autoreactive clones were absent. Healthy controls reportedly lacked the autoreactive clonotypes serially found in patients' blood.

Note on this clone: The antigen remains unidentified. Mismatch with germline at one junction end may stem from a read error.

Method: immunoSEQ multiplex PCR; TCRdb's copy keeps in-frame clones and lacks some. The data hold tens of thousands of clones, with roughly nine tenths observed a single time. The length of the CDR3 is 12 residues. Germline V lookup: CDR1 MRHNA, CDR2 SNTAGT. Input material: CD45RA- memory CD4+ T cells from PBMCs. The chain combines TRBV6-4 with TRBJ2-7, with D hard to call. The TCR comes from a human donor with narcolepsy. The CDR3 reads CASSAPSKETHF. The CDR3 nucleotides read TGTGCCAGCAGTGCCCCCTCTAAAGAAACACACTTC.